A single sample is the source of the 9 T cell receptor beta chains below, sequenced in a study of T cells after posttransplantation cyclophosphamide. Assay: immunoSEQ multiplex PCR; the TCRdb copy retains only in-frame clones and omits some. The sample consists of about 15,000 clones, 65% to 85% of them appearing once. Sampled 1 year posttransplant, controls received myeloablative marrow transplants, methotrexate and a calcineurin inhibitor. Sequences were derived from PBMCs, sampled approximately 64 weeks after allogeneic stem cell transplant with calcineurin inhibitor and methotrexate. All receptors derive from a male patient aged 25-45 years who received an allogeneic stem cell transplant from an unrelated donor, was CMV-positive, and had acute and chronic GVHD. Some T cells may have come from the graft donor.

The chain employs TRBV9 and TRBJ2-7, with 8 bases identical to TRBD1. This CDR3 is 15 amino acids long. V shed 3 bases and J 2 bases; nucleotides not matched to a gene: 7. Germline V gene data show CDR1 as SGDLS and CDR2 as YYNGEE. This CDR3 reads CASSGSTGDPYEQYF. As DNA, the CDR3 is TGTGCCAGCAGCGGATCGACAGGGGACCCCTACGAGCAGTACTTC.

This chain connects TRBV7-9 to TRBJ2-7; a weak D match, TRBD2 (5 bases). This CDR3 spans 17 amino acids. Trimming took off 5 bases at V and 4 bases at J, with 24 bases between the two ends. Germline V gives CDR1 SEHNR, CDR2 FQNEAQ (reference sequence). This CDR3 is CASSPYDSATSRYEQYF. The CDR3 region has the DNA TGTGCCAGCAGCCCCTACGATAGCGCAACCTCACGGTACGAGCAGTACTTC.

The rearrangement joins TRBV5-1 to TRBJ2-6; no definite D call. Germline V gene data show CDR1 as SGHRS and CDR2 as YFSETQ. Trimming left V 4 bases short and J 2 bases short, with 13 bases between. CDR3 size: 16 residues. CDR3 region: CASSISQATGANVLTF. As DNA, the CDR3 is TGCGCCAGCAGCATCTCTCAGGCAACTGGGGCCAACGTCCTGACTTTC.

CDR3 in amino acids: CAWRKDSYGYTF. The CDR3 DNA sequence: TGTGCCTGGAGAAAGGACAGCTATGGCTACACCTTC. This sequence joins TRBV30 and TRBJ1-2; maybe TRBD1 (6 bases). In germline, CDR1 is GTSNPN, CDR2 SVGIG (reference sequence). The CDR3 runs to 12 residues. Trimming took off 3 bases at V and 4 bases at J, with 9 bases between the two ends.

As DNA, the CDR3 is TGTGCCAGCAGCTTAGCGGGACCCACAGATACGCAGTATTTT. It yields the protein CASSLAGPTDTQYF. The V and J genes are TRBV7-3 and TRBJ2-3; D is perhaps TRBD2 (6 bases). CDR1 is SGHTA and CDR2 is FQGTGA in the germline V gene. This CDR3 comprises 14 residues. V was clipped by 2 bases and J by 2 bases, with 8 bases between them.

The V and J genes are TRBV6-6 and TRBJ2-7; D might be TRBD1 (6 bases). Germline V gene data show CDR1 as MNHNY and CDR2 as SVGAGI (reference sequence). The CDR3 length is 14 residues. V was cut by 2 bases and J by 5 bases, with 13 bases left in between. The CDR3 DNA follows: TGTGCCAGCAGTTACCGGACAGTGGGTCACGAGCAGTACTTC. Translating gives CASSYRTVGHEQYF.

This clone has only one observation. The V gene is TRBV27, the J gene TRBJ2-5; 8 nucleotides align to TRBD1. The ends lost 5 bases at V and 0 bases at J; junction bases unmatched: 11. The CDR3 spans 17 residues. Germline V gene lookup returns CDR1 MNHEY and CDR2 SMNVEV (reference sequence). The CDR3 reads CASSTIFGQGDQETQYF. CDR3 bases: TGTGCCAGCAGTACCATCTTTGGACAGGGTGACCAAGAGACCCAGTACTTC.

DNA of the CDR3: TGCAGTGCAGAAAATGAGAAGCAGTATTTT. This codes for CSAENEKQYF. The J gene is TRBJ2-3, the V gene TRBV20-1, with D unclear. The CDR3 has 10 residues. Germline lookup yields CDR1 DFQATT and CDR2 SNEGSKA (reference sequence). Trimming removed 6 bases at V and 11 bases at J, with 12 bases between.

This chain uses TRBV5-5 with TRBJ2-5; no reliable D call. The J call may be wrong; the DNA end is better matched by TRBJ2-7. CDR1 is SGHKS and CDR2 is YYEKEE in the germline V gene (reference sequence). CDR3 length equals 14 residues. The CDR3 sequence: CASSLDGSSYEQYF. CDR3 sequence (DNA): TGTGCCAGCAGCTTGGACGGTAGCTCCTACGAGCAGTACTTC.